The 2 T cell receptor beta chains given below trace back to one sample, sequenced in a study of T cell responses to AZD1222 COVID-19 vaccine. Here immunoSEQ multiplex PCR was the method, and the copy in TCRdb shows in-frame clones only, minus some. Counted here are some 130,000 clones, roughly 89% occurring once; the ten biggest clones make up about 1.9%. This material consisted of peripheral blood, taken on day 0 of AZD1222 vaccination. These receptors were taken from an adult in good health.

This chain links TRBV5-4 with TRBJ1-2; maybe TRBD1 (6 bases). CDR3 length: 15 amino acids. Trimming left V 0 bases short and J 4 bases short, with 13 bases between. Germline V gene sequence: CDR1 SGHNT, CDR2 YYREEE (reference sequence). CDR3 DNA: TGTGCCAGCAGCTTGGTGGGGGCCGGGGTCTATGGCTACACCTTC. It yields the protein CASSLVGAGVYGYTF.

Points on this clone: Relative to the germline gene, one junction end is altered; a read error may explain this. The chain combines TRBV5-4 with TRBJ1-1, with D hard to call. Germline V gene data show CDR1 as SGHNT and CDR2 as YYREEE (reference sequence). The CDR3 runs to 13 residues. DNA for the CDR3: TGCGCCAGCAGCTCGCCGGGGAACACTGAAGCTTTCTTT. Its protein product is CASSSPGNTEAFF.